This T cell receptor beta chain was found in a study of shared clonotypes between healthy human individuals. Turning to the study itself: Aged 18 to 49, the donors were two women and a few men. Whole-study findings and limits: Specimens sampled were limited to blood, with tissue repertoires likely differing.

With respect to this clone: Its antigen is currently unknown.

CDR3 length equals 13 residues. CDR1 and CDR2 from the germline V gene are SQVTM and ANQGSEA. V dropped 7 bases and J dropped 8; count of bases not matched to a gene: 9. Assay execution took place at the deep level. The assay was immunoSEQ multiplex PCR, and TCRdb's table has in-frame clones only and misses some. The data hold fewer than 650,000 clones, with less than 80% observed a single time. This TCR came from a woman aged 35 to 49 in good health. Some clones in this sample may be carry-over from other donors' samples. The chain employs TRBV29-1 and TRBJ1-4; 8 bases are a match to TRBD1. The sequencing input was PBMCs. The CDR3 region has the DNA TGCAGCGCTGAGCAGGGGGCAGGGGAAAAACTGTTTTTT. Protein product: CSAEQGAGEKLFF.